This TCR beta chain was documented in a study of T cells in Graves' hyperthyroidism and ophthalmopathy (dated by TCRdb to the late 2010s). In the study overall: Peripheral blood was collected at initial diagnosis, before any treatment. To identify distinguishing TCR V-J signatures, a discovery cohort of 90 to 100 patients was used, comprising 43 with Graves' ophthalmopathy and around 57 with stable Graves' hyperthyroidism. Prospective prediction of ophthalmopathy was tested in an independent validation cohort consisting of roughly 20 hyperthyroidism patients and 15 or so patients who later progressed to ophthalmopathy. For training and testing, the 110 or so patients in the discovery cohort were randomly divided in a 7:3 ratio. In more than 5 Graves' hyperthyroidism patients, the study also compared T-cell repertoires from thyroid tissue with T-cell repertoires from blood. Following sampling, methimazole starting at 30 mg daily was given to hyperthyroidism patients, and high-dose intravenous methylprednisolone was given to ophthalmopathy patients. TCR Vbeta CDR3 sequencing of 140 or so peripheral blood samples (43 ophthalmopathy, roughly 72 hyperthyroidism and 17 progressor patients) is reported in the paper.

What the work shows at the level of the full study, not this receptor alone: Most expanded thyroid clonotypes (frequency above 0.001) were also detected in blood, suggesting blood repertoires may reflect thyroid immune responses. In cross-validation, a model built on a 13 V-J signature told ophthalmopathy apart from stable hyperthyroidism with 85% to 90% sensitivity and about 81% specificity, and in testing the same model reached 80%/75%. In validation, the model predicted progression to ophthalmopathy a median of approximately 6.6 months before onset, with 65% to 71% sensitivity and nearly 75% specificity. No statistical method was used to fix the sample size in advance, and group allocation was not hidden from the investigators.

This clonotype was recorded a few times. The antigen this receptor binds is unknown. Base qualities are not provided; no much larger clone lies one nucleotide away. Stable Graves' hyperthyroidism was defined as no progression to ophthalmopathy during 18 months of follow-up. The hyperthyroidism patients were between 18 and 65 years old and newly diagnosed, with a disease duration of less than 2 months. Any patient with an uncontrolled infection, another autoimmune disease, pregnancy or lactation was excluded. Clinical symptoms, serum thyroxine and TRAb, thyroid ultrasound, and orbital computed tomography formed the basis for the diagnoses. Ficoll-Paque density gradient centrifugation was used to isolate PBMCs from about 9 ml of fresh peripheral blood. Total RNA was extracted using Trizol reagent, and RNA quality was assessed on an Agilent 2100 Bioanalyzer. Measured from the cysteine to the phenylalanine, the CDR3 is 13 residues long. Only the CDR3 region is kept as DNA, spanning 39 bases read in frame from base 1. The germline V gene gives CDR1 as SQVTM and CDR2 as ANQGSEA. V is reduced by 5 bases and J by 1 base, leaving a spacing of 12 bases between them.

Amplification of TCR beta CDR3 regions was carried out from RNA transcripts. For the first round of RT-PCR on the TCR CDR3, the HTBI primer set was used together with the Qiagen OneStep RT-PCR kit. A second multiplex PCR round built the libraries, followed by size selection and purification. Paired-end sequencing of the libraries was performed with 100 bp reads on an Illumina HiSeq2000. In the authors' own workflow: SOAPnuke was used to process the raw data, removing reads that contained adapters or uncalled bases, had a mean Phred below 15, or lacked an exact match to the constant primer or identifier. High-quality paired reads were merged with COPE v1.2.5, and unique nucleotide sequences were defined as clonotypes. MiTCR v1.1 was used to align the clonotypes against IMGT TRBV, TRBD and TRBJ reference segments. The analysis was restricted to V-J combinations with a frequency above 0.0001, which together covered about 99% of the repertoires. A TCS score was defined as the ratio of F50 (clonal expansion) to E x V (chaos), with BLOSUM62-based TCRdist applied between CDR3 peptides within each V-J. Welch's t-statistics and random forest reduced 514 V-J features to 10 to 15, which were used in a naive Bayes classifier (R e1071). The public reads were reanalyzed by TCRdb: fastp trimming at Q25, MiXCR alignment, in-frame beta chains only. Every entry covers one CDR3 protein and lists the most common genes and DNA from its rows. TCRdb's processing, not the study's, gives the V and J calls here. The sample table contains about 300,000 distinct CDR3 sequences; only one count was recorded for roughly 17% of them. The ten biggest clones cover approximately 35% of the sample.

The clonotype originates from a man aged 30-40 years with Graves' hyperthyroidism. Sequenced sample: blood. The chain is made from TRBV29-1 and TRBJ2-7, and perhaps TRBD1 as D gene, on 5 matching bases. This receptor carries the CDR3 CSVKGIASYEQYF. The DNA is TGCAGCGTTAAGGGGATTGCTTCCTACGAGCAGTACTTC.